Included here is one TCR beta chain sequence, with context. The antigen is not known. The sample comes from a study of T cell responses to AZD1222 COVID-19 vaccine. Study-level results: After two AZD1222 doses, spike-specific TCR breadth and depth rose versus day 0. Reports indicate that nearly half of spike-specific TCRs are directed at unmutated variant regions.

The CDR3 has 13 residues. With 4 bases removed from V and 4 bases from J, the gap between germline ends came to 9 bases. Germline lookup yields CDR1 SGHTA and CDR2 FQGTGA. Profiling relied on immunoSEQ multiplex PCR, and the TCRdb table lists in-frame clones only, not all of them. The top ten hold approximately 2.1% of the sample, which has more than 140,000 clones, approximately 90% seen once. The clonotype was recovered from an adult in good health. The chain joins TRBV7-3 to TRBJ2-3; a weak D match, TRBD1 (5 bases). The sequenced sample was peripheral blood, obtained on day 0 of AZD1222 vaccination. For the CDR3, the DNA is TGTGCCAGCAGCTGGGTGACAGCAGATACGCAGTATTTT. Protein: CASSWVTADTQYF.